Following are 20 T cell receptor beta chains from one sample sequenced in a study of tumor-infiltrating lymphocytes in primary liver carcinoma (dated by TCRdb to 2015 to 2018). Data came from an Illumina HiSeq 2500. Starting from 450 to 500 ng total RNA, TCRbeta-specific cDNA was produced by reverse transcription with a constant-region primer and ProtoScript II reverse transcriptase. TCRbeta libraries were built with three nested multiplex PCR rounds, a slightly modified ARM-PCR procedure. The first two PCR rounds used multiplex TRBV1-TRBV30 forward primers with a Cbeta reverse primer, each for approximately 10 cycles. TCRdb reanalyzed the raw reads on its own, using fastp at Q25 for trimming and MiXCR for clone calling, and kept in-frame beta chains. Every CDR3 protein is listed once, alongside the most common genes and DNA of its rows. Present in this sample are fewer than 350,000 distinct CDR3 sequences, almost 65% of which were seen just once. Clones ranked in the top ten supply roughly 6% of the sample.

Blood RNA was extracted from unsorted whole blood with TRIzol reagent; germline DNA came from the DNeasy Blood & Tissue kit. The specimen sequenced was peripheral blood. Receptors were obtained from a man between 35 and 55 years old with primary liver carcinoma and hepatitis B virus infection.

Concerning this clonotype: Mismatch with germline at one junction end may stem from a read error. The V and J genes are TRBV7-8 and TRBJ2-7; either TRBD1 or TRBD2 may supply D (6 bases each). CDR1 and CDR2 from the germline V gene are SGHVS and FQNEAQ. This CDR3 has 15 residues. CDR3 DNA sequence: TGTGCCAGTAGCTTAGAGGGGGGATCATGGTACGAGCAGTACTTC. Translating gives CASSLEGGSWYEQYF.

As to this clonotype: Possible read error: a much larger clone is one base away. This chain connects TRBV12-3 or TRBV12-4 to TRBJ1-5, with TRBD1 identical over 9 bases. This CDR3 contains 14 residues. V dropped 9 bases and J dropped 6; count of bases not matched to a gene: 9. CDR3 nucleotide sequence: TGTGCCAGGGGTGACGGACAGGGGTTTCAGCCCCAGCATTTT. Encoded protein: CARGDGQGFQPQHF.

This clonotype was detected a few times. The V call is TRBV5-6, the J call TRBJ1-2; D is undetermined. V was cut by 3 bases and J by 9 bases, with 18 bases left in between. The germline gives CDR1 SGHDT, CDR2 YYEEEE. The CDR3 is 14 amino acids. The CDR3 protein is CASSWTGLRGSYTF. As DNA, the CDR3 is TGTGCCAGCAGCTGGACCGGTCTTCGGGGTAGCTACACCTTC.

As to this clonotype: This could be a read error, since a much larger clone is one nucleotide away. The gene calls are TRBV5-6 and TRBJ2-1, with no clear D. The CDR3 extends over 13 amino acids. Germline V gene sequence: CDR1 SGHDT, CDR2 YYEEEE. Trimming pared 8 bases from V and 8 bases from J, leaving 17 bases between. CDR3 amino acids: CARSRVVVDEQFF. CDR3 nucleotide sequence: TGTGCCAGGAGCCGGGTGGTGGTCGATGAGCAGTTCTTC.

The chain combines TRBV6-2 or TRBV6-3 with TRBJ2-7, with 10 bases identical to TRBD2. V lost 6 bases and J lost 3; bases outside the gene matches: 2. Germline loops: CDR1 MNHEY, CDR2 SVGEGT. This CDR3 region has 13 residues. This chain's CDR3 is CASRRTSGYEQYF. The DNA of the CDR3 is TGTGCCAGCAGGAGGACTAGCGGCTACGAGCAGTACTTC.

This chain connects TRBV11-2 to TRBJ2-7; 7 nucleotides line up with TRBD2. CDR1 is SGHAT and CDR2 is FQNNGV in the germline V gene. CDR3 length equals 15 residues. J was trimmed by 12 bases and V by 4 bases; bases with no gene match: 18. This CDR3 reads CASSSQRGGPIERYF. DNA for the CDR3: TGTGCCAGCAGCTCCCAGCGGGGAGGGCCGATCGAGAGGTACTTC.

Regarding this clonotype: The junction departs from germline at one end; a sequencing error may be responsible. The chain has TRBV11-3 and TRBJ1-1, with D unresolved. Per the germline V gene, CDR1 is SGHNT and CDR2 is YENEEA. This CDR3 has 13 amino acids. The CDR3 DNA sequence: TGTGCCAACAGCTTAGGCTGTGACACTGAAGCTTTCTTT. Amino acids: CANSLGCDTEAFF.

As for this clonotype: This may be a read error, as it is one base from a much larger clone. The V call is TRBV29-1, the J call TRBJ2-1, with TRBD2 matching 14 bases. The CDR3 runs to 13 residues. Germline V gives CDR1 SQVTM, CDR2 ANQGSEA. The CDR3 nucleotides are TGCAGCGGCGGACTAGCGGGAGGCAATGAGCAGCTCTTC. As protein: CSGGLAGGNEQLF.

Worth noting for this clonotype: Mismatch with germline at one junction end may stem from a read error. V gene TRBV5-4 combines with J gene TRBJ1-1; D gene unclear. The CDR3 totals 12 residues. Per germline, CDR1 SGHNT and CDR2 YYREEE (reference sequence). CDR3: CASEGANSEAFF. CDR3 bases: TGTGCCAGCGAGGGAGCGAACAGTGAAGCTTTCTTT.

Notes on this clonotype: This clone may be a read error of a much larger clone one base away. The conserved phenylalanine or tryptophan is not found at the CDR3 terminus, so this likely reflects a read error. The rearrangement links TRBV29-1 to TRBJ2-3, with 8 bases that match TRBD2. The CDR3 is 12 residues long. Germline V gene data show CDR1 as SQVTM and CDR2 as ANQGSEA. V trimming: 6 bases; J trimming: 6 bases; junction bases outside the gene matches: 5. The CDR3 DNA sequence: TGCAGCGTGAGCGGGAGAACGGATACGCAGTATTCT. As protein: CSVSGRTDTQYS.

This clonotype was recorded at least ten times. Written as DNA, the CDR3 is TGTGCCAGCAGCCTTGGGACTAGCGGTTCAGAGACCCAGTACTTC. Encoded protein: CASSLGTSGSETQYF. The chain joins TRBV4-2 to TRBJ2-5; TRBD2 agrees at 11 bases. CDR3 size: 15 residues. Looked up from germline, CDR1 is LGHNA and CDR2 is YNFKEQ. V gave up 4 bases and J gave up 4 bases; unmatched junction bases: 5.

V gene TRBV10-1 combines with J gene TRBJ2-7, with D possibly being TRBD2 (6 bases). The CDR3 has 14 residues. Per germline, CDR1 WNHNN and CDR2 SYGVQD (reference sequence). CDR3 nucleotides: TGCGCGTCCTCTGCGGGATCCCCCGCTGGGGAGCAGTACTTC. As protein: CASSAGSPAGEQYF.

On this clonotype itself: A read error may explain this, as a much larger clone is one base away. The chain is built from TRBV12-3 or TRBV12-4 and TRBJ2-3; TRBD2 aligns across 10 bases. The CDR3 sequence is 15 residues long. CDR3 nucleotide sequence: TGTACCAGCAGTTTATTAGCGGGAGGAACAGATACGCAGTATTTT. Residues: CTSSLLAGGTDTQYF.

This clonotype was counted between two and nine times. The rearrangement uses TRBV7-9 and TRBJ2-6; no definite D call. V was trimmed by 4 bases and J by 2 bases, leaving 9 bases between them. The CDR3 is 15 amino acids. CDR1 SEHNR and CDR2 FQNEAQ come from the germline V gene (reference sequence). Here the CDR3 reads CASSSTGAGANVLTF. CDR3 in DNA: TGTGCCAGCAGCTCTACGGGTGCTGGGGCCAACGTCCTGACTTTC.

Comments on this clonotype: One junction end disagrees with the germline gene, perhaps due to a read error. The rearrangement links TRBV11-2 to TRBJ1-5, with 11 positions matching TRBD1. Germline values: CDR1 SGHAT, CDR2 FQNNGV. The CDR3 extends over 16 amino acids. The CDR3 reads CASSLMGTGGGQPHHF. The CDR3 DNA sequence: TGTGCCAGTAGCCTGATGGGGACAGGGGGAGGTCAGCCCCACCATTTT. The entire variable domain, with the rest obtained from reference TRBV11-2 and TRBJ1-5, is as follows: EAGVAQSPRYKIIEKRQSVAFWCNPISGHATLYWYQQILGQGPKLLIQFQNNGVVDDSQLPKDRFSAERLKGVDSTLKIQPAKLEDSAVYLCASSLMGTGGGQPHHFGDGTRLSIL.

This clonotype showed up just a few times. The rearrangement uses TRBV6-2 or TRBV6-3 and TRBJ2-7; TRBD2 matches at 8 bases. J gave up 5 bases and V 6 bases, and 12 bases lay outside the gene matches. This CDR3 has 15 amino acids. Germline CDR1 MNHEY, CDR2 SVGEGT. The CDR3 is CASSLWLAGTDEQYF. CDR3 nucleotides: TGTGCCAGCAGCCTTTGGCTAGCGGGCACGGACGAGCAGTACTTC.

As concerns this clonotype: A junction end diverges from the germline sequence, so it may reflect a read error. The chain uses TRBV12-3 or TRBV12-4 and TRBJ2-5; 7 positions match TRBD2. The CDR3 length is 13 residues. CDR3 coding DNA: TGTGTCAGCGGGACCAGGTACCAAGAGACCCAGTACTTC. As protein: CVSGTRYQETQYF.

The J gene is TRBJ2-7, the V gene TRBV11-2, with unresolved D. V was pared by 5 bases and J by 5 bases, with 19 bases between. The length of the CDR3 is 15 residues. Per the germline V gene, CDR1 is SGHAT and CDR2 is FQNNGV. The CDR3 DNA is TGTGCCAGCAGCCATGGTGGTGGGATGGAAAACGAGCAGTACTTC. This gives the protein CASSHGGGMENEQYF.

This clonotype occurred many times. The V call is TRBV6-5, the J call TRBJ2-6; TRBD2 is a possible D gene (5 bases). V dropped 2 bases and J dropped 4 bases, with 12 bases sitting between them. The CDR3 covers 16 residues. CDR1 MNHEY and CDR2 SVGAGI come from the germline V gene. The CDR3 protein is CASSYGDGLGANVLTF. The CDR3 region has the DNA TGTGCCAGCAGTTACGGAGACGGACTCGGGGCCAACGTCCTGACTTTC.

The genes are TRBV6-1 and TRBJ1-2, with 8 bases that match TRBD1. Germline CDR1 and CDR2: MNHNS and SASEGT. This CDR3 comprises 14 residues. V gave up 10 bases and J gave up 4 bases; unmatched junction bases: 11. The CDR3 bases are TGTGCCATTACCAACCCGGACAGGGTCTATGGCTACACCTTC. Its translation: CAITNPDRVYGYTF.